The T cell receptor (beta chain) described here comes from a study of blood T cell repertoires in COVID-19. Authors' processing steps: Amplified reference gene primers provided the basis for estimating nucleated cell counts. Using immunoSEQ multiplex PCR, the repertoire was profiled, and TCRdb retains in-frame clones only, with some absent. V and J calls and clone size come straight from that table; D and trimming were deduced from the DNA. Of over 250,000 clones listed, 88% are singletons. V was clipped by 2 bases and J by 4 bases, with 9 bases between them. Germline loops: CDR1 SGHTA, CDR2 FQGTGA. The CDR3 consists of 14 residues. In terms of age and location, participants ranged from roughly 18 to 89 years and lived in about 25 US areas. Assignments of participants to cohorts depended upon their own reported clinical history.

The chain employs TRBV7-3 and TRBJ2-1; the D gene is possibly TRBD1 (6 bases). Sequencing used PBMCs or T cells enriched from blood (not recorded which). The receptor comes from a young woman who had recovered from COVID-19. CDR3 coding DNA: TGTGCCAGCAGCTTATCCGGACAGTACAATGAGCAGTTCTTC. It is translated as CASSLSGQYNEQFF.